The source of this T cell receptor (beta chain) is a study of blood T cells in healthy people across ages. Sample-barcoded 5' priming and a J-beta primer mix drove a second PCR of roughly 7 to 11 cycles. In TCRdb, the 5' RACE reads were re-called with MiXCR into one record per CDR3 protein. Of roughly 900,000 distinct CDR3 sequences in the sample, roughly 43% are singletons; the top ten hold around 15%. Germline CDR1 MNHEY, CDR2 SVGAGI. CDR3 length: 16 amino acids. Trimming cost V 6 bases and J 4 bases, with 20 bases left between them. The V and J genes are TRBV6-5 and TRBJ2-3, with D tentatively TRBD2 (5 bases). The TCR was taken from a man aged 30 to 45 in good health. The sequencing input was blood. CDR3 coding DNA: TGTGCCAGCAGCCCTTCTGCGGGTGGTCGGGCAGATACGCAGTATTTT. Translating gives CASSPSAGGRADTQYF.